Listed below are T cell receptor beta chains from one sample, sequenced in a study of blood T cell repertoires in COVID-19. Some clones are missing from TCRdb's copy, which holds only in-frame ones; the method was immunoSEQ multiplex PCR. The sample lists around 220,000 clones; around 87% were seen once. Sequenced material: peripheral blood. These receptor sequences come from a woman aged 50 to 65 with COVID-19, enrolled during active disease. CDR3s include the opening cysteine and the closing phenylalanine or tryptophan. The D gene is left open where the match is weak. Clone size appears in some rows only: once, few, many, or a class for an expanded clone.

clone size	V gene	D gene	J gene	CDR3 protein	CDR3 DNA
.	TRBV6-6	.	TRBJ1-4	CASSYSRDSHLKLFF	TGTGCCAGCAGTTACTCGAGAGACAGTCACTTGAAACTGTTTTTT
.	TRBV6-1	.	TRBJ1-4	CASSDSPQTIATNEKLFF	TGTGCCAGCAGTGATTCCCCACAAACTATAGCAACTAATGAAAAACTGTTTTTT
once	TRBV5-1	TRBD2	TRBJ2-3	CASSSVLAGGFGTDTQYF	TGCGCCAGCAGCTCGGTACTAGCGGGGGGTTTTGGCACAGATACGCAGTATTTT
.	TRBV19	.	TRBJ1-2	CASSAQFYGYTF	TGTGCCAGTAGTGCTCAGTTCTATGGCTACACCTTC
.	TRBV6-1	.	TRBJ2-3	CASSEGSRGGIRADTQYF	TGTGCCAGCAGTGAAGGGAGCAGGGGAGGGATTCGGGCAGATACGCAGTATTTT
.	TRBV7-2	TRBD1	TRBJ1-2	CASSSWTGGAAANYGYTF	TGTGCCAGCAGCTCCTGGACAGGGGGCGCGGCCGCTAACTATGGCTACACCTTC
.	TRBV10-2	.	TRBJ1-4	CASSHREASTNEKLFF	TGCGCCAGCAGTCACAGGGAAGCTTCCACTAATGAAAAACTGTTTTTT
.	TRBV4-1	.	TRBJ1-6	CASSQVGGDPLHF	TGCGCCAGCAGCCAAGTTGGGGGGGATCCCCTCCACTTT
.	TRBV5-5	TRBD1	TRBJ1-5	CASSPQGANRYGDQPQHF	TGTGCCAGCAGCCCCCAGGGGGCCAACCGTTACGGCGATCAGCCCCAGCATTTT
.	TRBV2	.	TRBJ2-5	CVSKGRGGETQYF	TGTGTCAGCAAGGGAAGGGGAGGCGAGACCCAGTACTTC
.	TRBV6-5	.	TRBJ1-3	CASSSGLAGNTIYF	TGTGCCAGCAGTTCAGGGTTAGCTGGAAACACCATATATTTT
.	TRBV5-1	.	TRBJ2-4	CASSLDGWAKNIQYF	TGCGCCAGCAGCCTCGACGGGTGGGCCAAAAACATTCAGTACTTC
.	TRBV4-1	.	TRBJ2-2	CASTAGTGELFF	TGCGCCAGCACCGCAGGCACCGGGGAGCTGTTTTTT
.	TRBV5-1	TRBD1	TRBJ1-2	CASSFTGGTGGGYTF	TGCGCCAGCAGCTTTACCGGGGGGACAGGAGGCGGCTACACCTTC
.	TRBV6-6	.	TRBJ1-2	CASSSIRREGYTF	TGTGCCAGCAGTTCCATTAGGAGGGAGGGCTACACCTTC
.	TRBV5-1	TRBD2	TRBJ2-1	CASSLEAGRNEQFF	TGCGCCAGCAGCTTGGAAGCGGGGCGCAATGAGCAGTTCTTC
.	TRBV9	TRBD1	TRBJ1-6	CASSVGQGGNSPLHF	TGTGCCAGCAGCGTAGGACAGGGGGGTAATTCACCCCTCCACTTT
.	TRBV10-3	TRBD1	TRBJ1-2	CAATPGQYSYGYTF	TGTGCCGCGACCCCGGGACAGTATTCCTATGGCTACACCTTC
.	TRBV5-1	.	TRBJ2-7	CASSLASPSYEQYF	TGCGCCAGCAGCTTGGCCTCCCCTTCCTACGAGCAGTACTTC
.	TRBV11-2	.	TRBJ2-2	CASSVEGRDTGELFF	TGTGCCAGCAGCGTGGAGGGCAGGGACACCGGGGAGCTGTTTTTT
.	TRBV5-6	TRBD1	TRBJ1-4	CASSLGTGLSEKLFF	TGTGCCAGCAGCTTGGGGACAGGACTCTCTGAAAAACTGTTTTTT
.	TRBV11-2	TRBD1	TRBJ2-7	CASSPRQGPSYEQYF	TGTGCCAGCAGCCCCCGACAGGGGCCCTCCTACGAGCAGTACTTC